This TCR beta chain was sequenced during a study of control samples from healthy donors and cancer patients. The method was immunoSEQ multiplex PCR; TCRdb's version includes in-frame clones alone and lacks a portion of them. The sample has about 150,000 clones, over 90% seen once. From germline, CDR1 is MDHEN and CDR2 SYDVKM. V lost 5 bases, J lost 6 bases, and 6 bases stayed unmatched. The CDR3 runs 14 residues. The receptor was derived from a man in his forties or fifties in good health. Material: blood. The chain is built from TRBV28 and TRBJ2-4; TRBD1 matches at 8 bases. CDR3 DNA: TGTGCCAGCAGTAAGCAGGGGGCGGGAAACATTCAGTACTTC. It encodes CASSKQGAGNIQYF.